These 10 T cell receptor beta chains originate from one sample sequenced in a study of shared clonotypes between healthy human individuals. TCRdb keeps only in-frame clones here, not all; method: immunoSEQ multiplex PCR. Among 1.4 million or so clones listed, around 98.5% were seen once. Sequencing input: naive CD4+ T cells sorted from blood. Indicated subset: CD45RA+ positively selected. Receptors originate from a man aged 25 to 40 in good health.

The chain carries TRBV10-2 and TRBJ1-5; 8 bases are a match to TRBD1. This CDR3 is 13 amino acids long. V was pared by 6 bases and J by 7 bases, with 5 bases of the junction left unmatched. Germline assignment: CDR1 WSHSY and CDR2 SAAADI. The CDR3 nucleotides read TGCGCCAGCAGACAGGGGGTTGTACAGCCCCAGCATTTT. Its translation: CASRQGVVQPQHF.

V and J are TRBV29-1 and TRBJ1-1; possible D gene TRBD1, 5 bases. Germline CDR1 is SQVTM and CDR2 is ANQGSEA. This CDR3 comprises 12 residues. The CDR3 bases are TGCAGTGGGGGACGGATGAACACTGAAGCTTTCTTT. Translated, it gives CSGGRMNTEAFF.

On this clone itself: Other nucleotide sequences in the sample specify the same CDR3. The chain combines TRBV2 with TRBJ2-5; D ambiguous. Germline values: CDR1 SNHLY, CDR2 FYNNEI. The CDR3 is made up of 11 amino acids. Trimming cost V 3 bases and J 1 base, with 0 bases left between them. DNA of the CDR3: TGTGCCAGCAGTGACCAAGAGACCCAGTACTTC. Its translation is CASSDQETQYF.

This rearrangement joins TRBV5-1 to TRBJ2-7; 8 bases agree with TRBD2. The CDR3 spans 15 residues. Germline-derived CDR1 and CDR2 are SGHRS and YFSETQ. Losses at the gene ends were 0 bases for V and 7 bases for J; bases not matched to a gene: 9. DNA for the CDR3: TGCGCCAGCAGCTTGGAAAGCGGGAGTTCCCGGGAGCAGTACTTC. It is translated as CASSLESGSSREQYF.

The rearrangement uses TRBV27 and TRBJ2-7; TRBD1 agrees at 7 bases. Losses at the gene ends were 5 bases for V and 3 bases for J; bases not matched to a gene: 7. Germline assignment: CDR1 MNHEY and CDR2 SMNVEV (reference sequence). The CDR3 sequence is 14 residues long. This CDR3 is CASSRSRGFYEQYF. The CDR3 nucleotides read TGTGCCAGCAGTCGCAGCAGGGGGTTCTACGAGCAGTACTTC.

As concerns this clone: The sample contains more than one DNA sequence encoding this CDR3. The rearrangement joins TRBV7-9 to TRBJ2-7; no definite D call. Trimming shortened V by 5 bases and J by 5 bases, and 7 bases separated the two germline ends. The CDR3 extends over 11 amino acids. Germline values: CDR1 SEHNR, CDR2 FQNEAQ (reference sequence). The CDR3 DNA is TGTGCCAGCAGCCCAGTACACGAGCAGTACTTC. It yields the protein CASSPVHEQYF.

The V and J genes are TRBV4-1 and TRBJ1-4; no definite D call. Germline V gene data show CDR1 as MGHRA and CDR2 as YSYEKL. The V gene lost 1 base and the J gene lost 7 bases, with 7 bases spanning the gap. The CDR3 contains 13 residues. The CDR3 nucleotides are TGCGCCAGCAGCCAAGGGGTCGTTGAAAAACTGTTTTTT. Translation: CASSQGVVEKLFF.

The chain employs TRBV18 and TRBJ2-2; D gene ambiguous. The CDR3 is 14 residues long. V was clipped by 1 base and J by 8 bases, with 11 bases between them. Germline V gene data show CDR1 as KGHSH and CDR2 as LQKENI. CDR3 protein: CASSPLNLEGELFF. CDR3 in DNA: TGTGCCAGCTCACCACTGAACTTGGAGGGGGAGCTGTTTTTT.

The genes are TRBV27 and TRBJ2-3, with 9 nucleotides matching TRBD2. This CDR3 is 16 amino acids long. Germline trimming cut 2 bases from V and 2 bases from J; bases unmatched to any gene: 5. Per the germline V gene, CDR1 is MNHEY and CDR2 is SMNVEV (reference sequence). The CDR3 spells CASSLRLAGPTDTQYF. The CDR3 nucleotides are TGTGCCAGCAGTTTAAGGCTAGCGGGACCCACAGATACGCAGTATTTT.

The CDR3 region is CASRRDLETQYF. The CDR3 DNA reads TGCGCCAGCAGAAGGGACCTCGAGACCCAGTACTTC. This chain joins TRBV5-1 and TRBJ2-5; either TRBD1 or TRBD2 may supply D (5 bases each). The CDR3 covers 12 residues. Trimming removed 5 bases at V and 5 bases at J, with 10 bases between. Germline V lookup: CDR1 SGHRS, CDR2 YFSETQ. The full variable domain, in which reference TRBV5-1 and TRBJ2-5 provide the parts outside the CDR3, is KAGVTQTPRYLIKTRGQQVTLSCSPISGHRSVSWYQQTPGQGLQFLFEYFSETQRNKGNFPGRFSGRQFSNSRSEMNVSTLELGDSALYLCASRRDLETQYFGPGTRLLVL.